One T cell receptor (beta chain) is described in this entry. Its antigen is undetermined. After CD4 positive bead selection, the CD4-negative fraction gave CD8 T cells. These data come from a study of naive and memory T cell subsets. Study-level points and caveats: Activation and differentiation may alter RNA-based TCR counts.

Two oligonucleotides, mixed equimolar, formed the beta constant-region primer covering TRBC1 and TRBC2. TCRdb re-analysed the UMI-ligation and nested PCR reads in MiXCR, keeping a single row per CDR3 protein. Of roughly 98,000 distinct CDR3 sequences in the sample, roughly 7.3% were seen once. The CDR3 loop spans 11 amino acids. Germline lookup yields CDR1 SGHNT and CDR2 YYREEE (reference sequence). With 4 bases removed from V and 9 bases from J, the gap between germline ends came to 8 bases. The chain uses TRBV5-4 and TRBJ1-5, with no clear D. The sequenced material came from central memory CD4+ T cells from blood. This sequence originates from a human donor in good health. CDR3 sequence reads: CASSPPRPQHF. The CDR3 DNA sequence: TGTGCCAGCAGCCCACCGAGGCCCCAGCATTTT.